This record concerns one T cell receptor (beta chain) sequence. Its antigen is undetermined. Germline V lookup: CDR1 MNHEY, CDR2 SMNVEV (reference sequence). CDR3 length: 16 residues. V was pared by 4 bases and J by 3 bases, with 8 bases of the junction left unmatched. The data derive from a study of OX40 agonist ivuxolimab in advanced cancers. The protocol was immunoSEQ multiplex PCR, while the TCRdb copy is restricted to in-frame clones and leaves out a portion. The table has 65,000 to 85,000 clones, around 83% seen once; the top ten hold more than 2%. Study findings and constraints: At 0.1 to 3.0 mg/kg and by week 6, clonal expansion occurred in CD4+ and CD8+ blood T cells.

The clonotype comes from an adult with an advanced solid tumor such as melanoma, head and neck, liver or kidney cancer. The V call is TRBV27, the J call TRBJ2-3, with TRBD2 matching over 9 bases. The source material was CD4+ or CD8+ T cells sorted from blood, sampled in a trial of the OX40 agonist ivuxolimab. The CDR3: CASSSGGGAGTDTQYF. In DNA form, the CDR3 reads TGTGCCAGCAGTTCCGGCGGGGGGGCCGGGACAGATACGCAGTATTTT.